This TCR beta chain derives from a study of blood T cell repertoires in COVID-19. On the study more broadly: Samples of COVID-19 (acute and convalescent) were obtained from the United States, Italy and Spain. PBMCs, B-cell-depleted T cells, or T cells were the source of the cDNA or gDNA that made up the material.

With 4 bases clipped from V and 8 bases from J, the junction kept 13 bases outside the gene matches. The CDR3 consists of 15 residues. Germline loops: CDR1 LNHDA, CDR2 SQIVND (reference sequence). Per the original methods: Amplification with reference gene primers provided the estimates of nucleated cell counts. TCRdb keeps only in-frame clones here, not all; method: immunoSEQ multiplex PCR. V, J and clone size are taken as reported in that table, and D and trimming were inferred from the DNA itself. The sample yields approximately 170,000 clones, around 87% seen once. This TCR was sampled from a man aged 18 to 30 with active or convalescent COVID-19. Sequencing was performed on peripheral blood. V gene TRBV19 combines with J gene TRBJ1-2, with 7 bases fitting TRBD1. The CDR3 sequence: CASSKGKGQPGGYTF. The CDR3 coding sequence is TGTGCCAGTAGTAAGGGGAAGGGACAGCCAGGAGGCTACACCTTC.